The 14 T cell receptor beta chains listed next were all sequenced from one sample in a study of T cell responses to AZD1222 COVID-19 vaccine. Only in-frame clones appear in the TCRdb table, and some are missing; sequencing was by immunoSEQ multiplex PCR. The repertoire includes roughly 100,000 clones, roughly 90% of them detected once, and around 5% sits in the top ten. Sequencing was performed on peripheral blood, taken on day 0 of AZD1222 vaccination. Source of these receptors: an adult in good health.

This clone has only a few counts. The rearrangement links TRBV19 to TRBJ1-2; perhaps TRBD1 as D (5 bases). This CDR3 comprises 18 residues. Trimming left V 3 bases short and J 7 bases short, with 27 bases between. Germline assignment: CDR1 LNHDA and CDR2 SQIVND (reference sequence). The CDR3 protein is CASSISTRQWGLGLGYTF. The CDR3 DNA is TGTGCCAGTAGTATTTCTACGAGACAGTGGGGTCTGGGTCTTGGCTACACCTTC. The entire variable domain, with the rest obtained from reference TRBV19 and TRBJ1-2, is as follows: DGGITQSPKYLFRKEGQNVTLSCEQNLNHDAMYWYRQDPGQGLRLIYYSQIVNDFQKGDIAEGYSVSREKKESFPLTVTSAQKNPTAFYLCASSISTRQWGLGLGYTFGSGTRLTVV.

This clone was counted a single time. V and J are TRBV18 and TRBJ1-5; tentative D call: TRBD1 (6 bases). This CDR3 is built from 16 residues. Germline CDR1 is KGHSH and CDR2 is LQKENI. V dropped 3 bases and J dropped 4 bases, with 16 bases sitting between them. The DNA for the CDR3 is TGTGCCAGCTCACCGGAAAGGGGGGCTCGGAATCAGCCCCAGCATTTT. It codes for CASSPERGARNQPQHF.

The sample holds a few counts of this clone. The chain couples TRBV20-1 to TRBJ1-1; D remains ambiguous. This CDR3 comprises 13 residues. CDR1 and CDR2 (germline): DFQATT, SNEGSKA (reference sequence). V lost 3 bases and J 1 base, leaving 9 bases between the germline ends. The DNA of the CDR3 is TGCAGTGCTAGTATTATCTCGAACACTGAAGCTTTCTTT. Translation gives CSASIISNTEAFF.

V and J are TRBV7-2 and TRBJ2-7; 7 bases agree with TRBD1. Losses at the gene ends were 5 bases for V and 6 bases for J; bases not matched to a gene: 10. The V gene's germline CDR1 is SGHTA and CDR2 FQGNSA. CDR3 length: 14 amino acids. The CDR3 DNA follows: TGTGCCAGCAGCACTAGACAGGGATCGGCCGAGCAGTACTTC. Protein sequence: CASSTRQGSAEQYF.

CDR3 loop: CASSEMDGKMNTEAFF. Written as DNA, the CDR3 is TGTGCCAGCAGTGAAATGGATGGCAAGATGAACACTGAAGCTTTCTTT. The gene calls are TRBV6-1 and TRBJ1-1; unclear D gene. V was trimmed by 2 bases and J by 0 bases, leaving 13 bases between them. The CDR3 length is 16 residues. Germline CDR1 MNHNS, CDR2 SASEGT.

This rearrangement joins TRBV5-1 to TRBJ1-2, with 7 nucleotides matching TRBD1. The V gene end was trimmed by 4 bases and the J gene end by 8 bases; junction bases not matched to a gene: 14. The germline V gene encodes CDR1 SGHRS and CDR2 YFSETQ. The CDR3 is made up of 15 amino acids. This chain's CDR3 is CASSPAHATGHGYTF. CDR3 coding DNA: TGCGCCAGCAGCCCGGCTCACGCGACAGGGCACGGCTACACCTTC.

The chain uses TRBV9 and TRBJ1-6; TRBD1 agrees at 8 bases. Germline CDR1 and CDR2: SGDLS and YYNGEE. The CDR3 is made up of 16 amino acids. Unmatched junction bases numbered 8, after V lost 4 bases and J lost 5 bases. The CDR3 DNA is TGTGCCAGCAGCCCCAGACAGGGGTTCAATAATTCACCCCTCCACTTT. The encoded protein is CASSPRQGFNNSPLHF.

The chain joins TRBV5-4 to TRBJ1-6, with a tentative D call TRBD1 (5 bases). This CDR3 is built from 15 residues. V was pared by 4 bases and J by 10 bases, with 18 bases between. Germline CDR1 SGHNT, CDR2 YYREEE (reference sequence). CDR3 loop: CASSPGQFYGSPLHF. CDR3 nucleotides: TGTGCCAGCAGCCCCGGACAATTTTATGGATCACCCCTCCACTTT.

The rearrangement links TRBV9 to TRBJ1-1; D remains unclear. The V and J ends lost 3 bases and 0 bases respectively, with 12 bases between them. This CDR3 spans 15 amino acids. The germline V gene has CDR1 SGDLS and CDR2 YYNGEE. The chain's CDR3 is CASSGVSEMNTEAFF. The CDR3 DNA is TGTGCCAGCAGCGGGGTGAGCGAGATGAACACTGAAGCTTTCTTT.

The chain couples TRBV9 to TRBJ2-7, with 7 bases fitting TRBD2. Germline lookup yields CDR1 SGDLS and CDR2 YYNGEE. The CDR3 is 16 amino acids. J was trimmed by 5 bases and V by 4 bases; bases with no gene match: 15. For the CDR3, the DNA is TGTGCCAGCAGCTTACTAGCCGGGACTATCGTTAACGAGCAGTACTTC. Translation: CASSLLAGTIVNEQYF.

The chain combines TRBV7-3 with TRBJ1-1; possibly TRBD1 for D (6 bases). Trimming took off 5 bases at V and 4 bases at J, with 17 bases between the two ends. This CDR3 is built from 15 residues. Germline CDR1 is SGHTA and CDR2 is FQGTGA. The CDR3 nucleotides are TGTGCCAGCAGCGCGGGTACCAGGGGAACCACTGAAGCTTTCTTT. Residues: CASSAGTRGTTEAFF.

V gene TRBV20-1 combines with J gene TRBJ1-2; D is uncertain. Germline CDR1 is DFQATT and CDR2 is SNEGSKA (reference sequence). V was cut by 4 bases and J by 2 bases, with 5 bases left in between. There are 11 residues in the CDR3. CDR3 DNA sequence: TGCAGTGCTACAATAAACTATGGCTACACCTTC. It encodes CSATINYGYTF.

The chain employs TRBV23-1 and TRBJ1-1; D gene uncertain. TRBV23-1 is an ORF, with its function uncertain. The V end lost 2 bases, the J end lost 1 base, and 8 bases lay between the germline ends. The CDR3 spans 14 residues. The CDR3 loop reads CASSQGRENTEAFF. The CDR3 DNA sequence: TGCGCCAGCAGTCAAGGGCGGGAGAACACTGAAGCTTTCTTT.

The rearrangement joins TRBV2 to TRBJ2-1; a possible D gene is TRBD1 (6 bases). V was cut by 5 bases and J by 0 bases, with 11 bases left in between. Germline V gene sequence: CDR1 SNHLY, CDR2 FYNNEI. This CDR3 region has 15 residues. The chain's CDR3 is CASSLDRSSYNEQFF. The CDR3 region has the DNA TGTGCCAGCAGTCTTGACAGGAGCTCCTACAATGAGCAGTTCTTC.